This T cell receptor beta chain is drawn from a study of blood T cell repertoires in COVID-19. As for the study in general: The analysed material was cDNA or gDNA that came from T cells, B-cell-depleted T cells, or PBMCs.

In the original workflow: Reference gene primer amplification gave nucleated cell count estimates. Clones were read by immunoSEQ multiplex PCR, and TCRdb kept only the in-frame ones, dropping some. D and trimming were read from the DNA, whereas the V and J calls and clone size are those reported in that table. The repertoire holds approximately 280,000 clones, with about 89% as singletons. This clone came up once. Germline V gene sequence: CDR1 DFQATT, CDR2 SNEGSKA (reference sequence). V gave up 3 bases and J gave up 1 base, with 13 bases separating them. CDR3 size: 15 residues. The sample taken for sequencing was peripheral blood. The V gene is TRBV20-1, the J gene TRBJ2-1; maybe TRBD2 (6 bases). The receptor's source is a man in his forties with acute or convalescent COVID-19. The CDR3 coding sequence is TGCAGTGCTAGTGAACCGGGACTTTCCTACAATGAGCAGTTCTTC. Its protein is CSASEPGLSYNEQFF.